This is a list of T cell receptor beta chains from one sample in a study of T-cell memory formation after mild COVID-19. TCRdb analysed the 5' RACE reads with MiXCR anew, one entry per CDR3 protein. The sample lists approximately 410,000 distinct CDR3 sequences, around 22% occurring once. Specimen: PBMCs or a T cell subset sorted from them (not recorded which). The receptor set was obtained from an adult woman who had mild COVID-19 (a few samples of this study predate the infection). Cell type and time point are not known. Each CDR3 is given with its conserved first and last residue. Fields, in order: J gene, clone size, V gene, D gene, CDR3 protein, CDR3 DNA. The D gene is left open where the match is weak. Only some rows state a clone size, as once, few, many or a class for expanded clones.

j_call: TRBJ2-3; clone_size: -; v_call: TRBV5-1; d_call: -; cdr3_aa: CASSFRDPLTDTQYF; cdr3_nt: TGCGCCAGCAGCTTCCGGGACCCACTCACAGATACGCAGTATTTT
j_call: TRBJ1-1; clone_size: many; v_call: TRBV7-3; d_call: -; cdr3_aa: CASSLSGGTEAFF; cdr3_nt: TGTGCCAGCAGCTTATCGGGTGGCACTGAAGCTTTCTTT
j_call: TRBJ2-1; clone_size: -; v_call: TRBV27; d_call: -; cdr3_aa: CASSKEERLYNEQFF; cdr3_nt: TGTGCCAGCAGTAAAGAGGAAAGACTCTACAATGAGCAGTTCTTC
j_call: TRBJ1-2; clone_size: -; v_call: TRBV12-2; d_call: -; cdr3_aa: CASRGPGQGAYCPLGYTF; cdr3_nt: TGTGCAAGTCGCGGGCCCGGACAGGGGGCTTATTGCCCCCTTGGCTACACCTTC
j_call: TRBJ2-1; clone_size: few; v_call: TRBV12-5; d_call: -; cdr3_aa: CASGLPITSTEQFF; cdr3_nt: TGTGCTAGTGGTTTGCCCATCACTAGCACTGAGCAGTTCTTC
j_call: TRBJ2-1; clone_size: few; v_call: TRBV7-8; d_call: -; cdr3_aa: CASSWAGYEQFF; cdr3_nt: TGTGCCAGCAGCTGGGCCGGGTATGAGCAGTTCTTC
j_call: TRBJ1-5; clone_size: few; v_call: TRBV7-8; d_call: -; cdr3_aa: CASSLASGANQPQHF; cdr3_nt: TGTGCCAGCAGCTTAGCGAGTGGGGCAAATCAGCCCCAGCATTTT
j_call: TRBJ2-7; clone_size: -; v_call: TRBV12-3/TRBV12-4; d_call: TRBD2; cdr3_aa: CASSLILAGAYEQYF; cdr3_nt: TGTGCCAGCAGTTTAATACTAGCGGGAGCCTACGAGCAGTACTTC
j_call: TRBJ2-2; clone_size: few; v_call: TRBV7-8; d_call: -; cdr3_aa: CASSLGVTGRMAGELFF; cdr3_nt: TGTGCCAGCAGCTTAGGGGTGACAGGGAGGATGGCCGGGGAGCTGTTTTTT
j_call: TRBJ2-5; clone_size: few; v_call: TRBV9; d_call: TRBD2; cdr3_aa: CASSVDPSGGTQYF; cdr3_nt: TGTGCCAGCAGCGTAGACCCGAGCGGGGGGACCCAGTACTTC
j_call: TRBJ1-2; clone_size: -; v_call: TRBV5-1; d_call: TRBD1; cdr3_aa: CASTVTGTEIYGYTF; cdr3_nt: TGCGCCAGCACCGTAACCGGGACAGAAATCTATGGCTACACCTTC
j_call: TRBJ2-5; clone_size: -; v_call: TRBV12-3/TRBV12-4; d_call: TRBD1; cdr3_aa: CASSWGQGGGETQYF; cdr3_nt: TGTGCCAGCAGTTGGGGACAGGGAGGGGGAGAGACCCAGTACTTC
j_call: TRBJ1-1; clone_size: few; v_call: TRBV7-9; d_call: -; cdr3_aa: CASSLVVTLPRDTEAFF; cdr3_nt: TGTGCCAGCAGCTTAGTGGTGACACTTCCCCGGGACACTGAAGCTTTCTTT
j_call: TRBJ1-2; clone_size: many; v_call: TRBV6-5; d_call: -; cdr3_aa: CASSYRLGHTNYGYTF; cdr3_nt: TGTGCCAGCAGTTACCGCTTGGGACATACTAACTATGGCTACACCTTC
j_call: TRBJ2-2; clone_size: -; v_call: TRBV21-1; d_call: -; cdr3_aa: CASSRAFSAGGNTGELFF; cdr3_nt: TGTGCCAGTAGTAGGGCCTTCAGCGCGGGAGGAAACACCGGGGAGCTGTTTTTT
j_call: TRBJ2-4; clone_size: few; v_call: TRBV6-1; d_call: TRBD1; cdr3_aa: CASSEVQGRIQYF; cdr3_nt: TGTGCCAGCAGTGAAGTACAGGGGCGCATTCAGTACTTC
j_call: TRBJ2-1; clone_size: few; v_call: TRBV4-2; d_call: -; cdr3_aa: CASSQDPRGGFASNEQFF; cdr3_nt: TGTGCCAGCAGCCAAGACCCCCGAGGGGGTTTCGCCTCCAATGAGCAGTTCTTC
j_call: TRBJ2-5; clone_size: -; v_call: TRBV20-1; d_call: TRBD2; cdr3_aa: CSATSGTQETQYF; cdr3_nt: TGCAGTGCCACTAGCGGGACACAAGAGACCCAGTACTTC
j_call: TRBJ2-1; clone_size: -; v_call: TRBV12-3/TRBV12-4; d_call: -; cdr3_aa: CASSRPQHEQFF; cdr3_nt: TGTGCCAGCAGCCGCCCACAGCATGAGCAGTTCTTC
j_call: TRBJ2-1; clone_size: few; v_call: TRBV10-3; d_call: -; cdr3_aa: CAISEEANEQFF; cdr3_nt: TGTGCCATCAGTGAGGAGGCCAATGAGCAGTTCTTC
j_call: TRBJ1-6; clone_size: few; v_call: TRBV6-5; d_call: TRBD1; cdr3_aa: CASSVQGAGSPLHF; cdr3_nt: TGTGCCAGCAGTGTCCAGGGGGCAGGCTCACCCCTCCACTTT
j_call: TRBJ2-3; clone_size: -; v_call: TRBV9; d_call: -; cdr3_aa: CASSRGSGHLTDTQYF; cdr3_nt: TGTGCCAGCAGCCGTGGCTCGGGACACCTCACAGATACGCAGTATTTT
j_call: TRBJ2-7; clone_size: -; v_call: TRBV5-1; d_call: -; cdr3_aa: CASSMGVEDEQYF; cdr3_nt: TGCGCCAGCAGCATGGGGGTCGAGGACGAGCAGTACTTC
j_call: TRBJ1-1; clone_size: few; v_call: TRBV5-7; d_call: -; cdr3_aa: CASSFGTDFAEAFF; cdr3_nt: TGTGCCAGCAGCTTCGGGACGGACTTCGCTGAAGCTTTCTTT